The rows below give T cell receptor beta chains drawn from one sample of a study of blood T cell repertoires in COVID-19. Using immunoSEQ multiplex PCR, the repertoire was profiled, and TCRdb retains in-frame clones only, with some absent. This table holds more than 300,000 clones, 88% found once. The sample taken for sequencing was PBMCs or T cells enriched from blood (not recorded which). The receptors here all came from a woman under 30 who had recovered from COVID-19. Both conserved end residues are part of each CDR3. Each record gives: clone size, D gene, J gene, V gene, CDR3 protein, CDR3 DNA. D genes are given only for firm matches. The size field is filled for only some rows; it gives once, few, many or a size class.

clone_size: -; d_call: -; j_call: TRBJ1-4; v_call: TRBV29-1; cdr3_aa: CSGTTGPNEKLFF; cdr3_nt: TGCAGCGGGACGACAGGACCTAATGAAAAACTGTTTTTT
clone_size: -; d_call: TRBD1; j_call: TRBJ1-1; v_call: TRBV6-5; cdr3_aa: CASFDRGQGEAFF; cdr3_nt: TGTGCCAGCTTCGACAGGGGGCAGGGTGAAGCTTTCTTT
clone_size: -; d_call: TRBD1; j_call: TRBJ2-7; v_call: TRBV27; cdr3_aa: CASSVQGIEQYF; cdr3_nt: TGTGCCAGCAGTGTACAGGGGATCGAGCAGTACTTC
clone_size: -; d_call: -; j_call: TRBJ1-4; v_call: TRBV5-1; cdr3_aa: CASSLVPRDTSTNEKLFF; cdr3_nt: TGCGCCAGCAGCTTGGTTCCCAGGGATACTTCGACTAATGAAAAACTGTTTTTT
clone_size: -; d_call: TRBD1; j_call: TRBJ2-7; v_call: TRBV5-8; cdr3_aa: CASSLEATGGPSPPYEQYF; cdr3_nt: TGTGCCAGCAGCTTGGAGGCGACAGGGGGCCCCTCCCCGCCTTACGAGCAGTACTTC
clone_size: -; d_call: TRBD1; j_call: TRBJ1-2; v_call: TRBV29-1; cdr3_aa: CSVGAGGRRDYGYTF; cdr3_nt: TGCAGCGTGGGGGCAGGGGGGCGACGGGACTATGGCTACACCTTC
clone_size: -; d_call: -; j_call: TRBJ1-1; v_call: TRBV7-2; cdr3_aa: CASTLNRGINTEAFF; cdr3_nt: TGTGCCAGCACATTAAATAGGGGAATAAACACTGAAGCTTTCTTT
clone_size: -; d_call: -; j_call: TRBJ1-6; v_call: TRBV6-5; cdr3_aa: CASGGGYNSPLHF; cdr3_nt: TGTGCCAGCGGGGGGGGCTATAATTCACCCCTCCACTTT
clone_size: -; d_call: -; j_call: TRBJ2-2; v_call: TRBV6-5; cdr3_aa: CASSWRVSGELFF; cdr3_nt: TGTGCCAGCAGTTGGAGGGTGTCGGGGGAGCTGTTTTTT
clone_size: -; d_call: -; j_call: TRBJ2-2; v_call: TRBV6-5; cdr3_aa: CASSPAGTGELFF; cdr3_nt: TGTGCCAGCAGCCCCGCGGGGACCGGGGAGCTGTTTTTT
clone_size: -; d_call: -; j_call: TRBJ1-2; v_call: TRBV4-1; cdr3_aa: CASSQDGGSGNYGYTF; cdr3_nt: TGCGCCAGCAGCCAAGATGGAGGGTCAGGAAACTATGGCTACACCTTC
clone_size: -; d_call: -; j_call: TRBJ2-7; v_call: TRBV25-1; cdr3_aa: CASSASGLGYYEQYF; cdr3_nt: TGTGCCAGCAGTGCTTCGGGTCTTGGCTACTACGAGCAGTACTTC
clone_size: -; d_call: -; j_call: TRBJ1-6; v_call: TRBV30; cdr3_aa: CAWSPPIDSYYYNSPLHF; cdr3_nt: TGTGCCTGGAGTCCTCCTATCGACAGTTACTACTATAATTCACCCCTCCACTTT
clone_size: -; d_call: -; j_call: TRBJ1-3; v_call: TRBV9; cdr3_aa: CASSVTGPGNTIYF; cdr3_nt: TGTGCCAGCAGCGTAACTGGGCCAGGAAACACCATATATTTT
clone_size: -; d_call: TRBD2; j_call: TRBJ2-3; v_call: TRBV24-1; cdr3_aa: CATSDLLSGGLDTQYF; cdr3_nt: TGTGCCACCAGTGATTTGCTGAGCGGGGGGCTAGATACGCAGTATTTT
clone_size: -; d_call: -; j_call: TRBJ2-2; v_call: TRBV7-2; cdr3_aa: CASSLGGGAGTGELFF; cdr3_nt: TGTGCCAGCAGCTTAGGTGGGGGGGCCGGCACCGGGGAGCTGTTTTTT
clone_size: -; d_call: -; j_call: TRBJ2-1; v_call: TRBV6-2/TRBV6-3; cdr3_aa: CASSYWENNEQFF; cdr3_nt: TGTGCCAGCAGTTATTGGGAGAACAATGAGCAGTTCTTC
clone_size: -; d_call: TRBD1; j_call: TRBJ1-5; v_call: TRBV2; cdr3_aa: CASSLGQGNQPQHF; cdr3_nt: TGTGCCAGCAGTCTCGGACAGGGTAATCAGCCCCAGCATTTT
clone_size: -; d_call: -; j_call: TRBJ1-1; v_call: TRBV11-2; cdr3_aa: CASSLGTGRDTEAFF; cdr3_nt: TGTGCCAGCAGCTTAGGTACAGGGAGGGATACTGAAGCTTTCTTT
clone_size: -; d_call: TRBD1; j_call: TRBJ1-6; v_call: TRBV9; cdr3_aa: CASSVETGTEGAF; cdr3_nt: TGTGCCAGCAGCGTAGAGACTGGGACAGAGGGAGCCTTT
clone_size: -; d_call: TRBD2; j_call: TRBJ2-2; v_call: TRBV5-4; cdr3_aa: CASSLRGGFAGELFF; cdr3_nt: TGTGCCAGCAGCTTGCGGGGGGGCTTCGCCGGGGAGCTGTTTTTT
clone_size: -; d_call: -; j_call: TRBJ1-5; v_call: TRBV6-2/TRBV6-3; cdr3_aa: CASSYQGIYSNQPQHF; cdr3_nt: TGTGCCAGCAGTTACCAGGGGATTTATAGCAATCAGCCCCAGCATTTT
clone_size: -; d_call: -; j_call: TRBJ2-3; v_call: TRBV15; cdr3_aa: CATSSSRGSTDTQYF; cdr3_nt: TGTGCCACCAGCAGCTCGCGGGGAAGCACAGATACGCAGTATTTT
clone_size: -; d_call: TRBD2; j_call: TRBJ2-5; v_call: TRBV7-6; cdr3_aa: CASSLPSGGAETQYF; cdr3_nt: TGTGCCAGCAGCTTACCGAGCGGGGGTGCGGAGACCCAGTACTTC
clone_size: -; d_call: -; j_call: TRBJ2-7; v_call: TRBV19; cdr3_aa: CASSSSPGVAQYF; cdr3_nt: TGTGCCAGTAGCTCGTCCCCGGGGGTCGCGCAGTACTTC
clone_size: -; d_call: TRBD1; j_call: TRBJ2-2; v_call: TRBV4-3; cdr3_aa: CASSQGPPGGQGSTGELFF; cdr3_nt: TGCGCCAGCAGCCAAGGCCCCCCTGGGGGACAGGGGAGCACCGGGGAGCTGTTTTTT
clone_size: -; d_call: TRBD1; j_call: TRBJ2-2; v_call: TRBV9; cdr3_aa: CASSVAGTGADTGELFF; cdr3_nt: TGTGCCAGCAGCGTAGCCGGGACAGGGGCCGACACCGGGGAGCTGTTTTTT
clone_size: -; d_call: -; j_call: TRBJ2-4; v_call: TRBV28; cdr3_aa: CASSLNRKNIQYF; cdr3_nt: TGTGCCAGCAGTTTAAACAGAAAAAACATTCAGTACTTC
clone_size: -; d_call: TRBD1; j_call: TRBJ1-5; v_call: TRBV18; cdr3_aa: CASSPDRAALGQPQHF; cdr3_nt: TGTGCCAGCTCACCGGACAGGGCCGCGTTAGGTCAGCCCCAGCATTTT
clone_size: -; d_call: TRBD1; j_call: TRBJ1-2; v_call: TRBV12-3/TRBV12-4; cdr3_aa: CASSPGQGSGYTF; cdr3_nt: TGTGCCAGCAGTCCGGGACAGGGTTCTGGCTACACCTTC
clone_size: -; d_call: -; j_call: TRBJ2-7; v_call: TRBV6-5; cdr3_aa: CASTKTGPPYEQYF; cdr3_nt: TGTGCCAGCACCAAGACAGGCCCCCCCTACGAGCAGTACTTC
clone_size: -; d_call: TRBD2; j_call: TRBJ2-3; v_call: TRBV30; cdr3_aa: CAWRERGGSTDTQYF; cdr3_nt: TGTGCCTGGAGAGAGCGGGGGGGTAGCACAGATACGCAGTATTTT
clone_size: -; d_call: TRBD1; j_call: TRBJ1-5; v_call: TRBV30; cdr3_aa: CAWSFRGPGQGKGGNQPQHF; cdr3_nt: TGTGCCTGGAGTTTCCGAGGACCGGGACAGGGAAAAGGGGGGAATCAGCCCCAGCATTTT
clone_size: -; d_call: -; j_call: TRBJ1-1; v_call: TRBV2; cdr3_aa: CATSLYERNTEAFF; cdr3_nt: TGTGCCACCTCCCTTTATGAGCGGAACACTGAAGCTTTCTTT
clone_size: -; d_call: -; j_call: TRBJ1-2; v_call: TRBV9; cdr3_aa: CASSPSARDGDGYTF; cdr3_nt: TGTGCCAGCAGCCCTTCCGCGCGGGACGGGGATGGCTACACCTTC
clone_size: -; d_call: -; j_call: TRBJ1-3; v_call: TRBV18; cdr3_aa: CASSQGRSGTIYF; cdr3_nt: TGTGCCAGCTCCCAAGGGAGAAGCGGCACCATATATTTT
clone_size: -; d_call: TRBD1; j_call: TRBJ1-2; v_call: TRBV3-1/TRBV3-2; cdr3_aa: CASSQDPRGQAYGYTF; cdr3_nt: TGTGCCAGCAGCCAAGACCCCCGGGGACAGGCCTATGGCTACACCTTC
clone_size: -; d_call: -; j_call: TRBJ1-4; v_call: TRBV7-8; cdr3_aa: CASSLLGQLNEKLFF; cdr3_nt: TGTGCCAGCAGCTTACTGGGACAACTTAATGAAAAACTGTTTTTT
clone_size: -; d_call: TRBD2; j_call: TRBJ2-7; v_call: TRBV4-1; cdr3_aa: CASSRAGVSYEQYF; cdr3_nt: TGCGCCAGCAGCCGGGCGGGGGTCTCCTACGAGCAGTACTTC
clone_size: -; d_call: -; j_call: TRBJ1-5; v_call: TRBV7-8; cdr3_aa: CASSLGSRNQPQHF; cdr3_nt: TGTGCCAGCAGCTTAGGGAGCCGCAATCAGCCCCAGCATTTT
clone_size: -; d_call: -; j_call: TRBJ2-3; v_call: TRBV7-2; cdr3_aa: CASSPRVTQYF; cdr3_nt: TGTGCCAGCAGCCCGCGGGTTACGCAGTATTTT
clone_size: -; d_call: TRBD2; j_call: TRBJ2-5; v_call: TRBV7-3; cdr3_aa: CASSEFMTSGVGETQYF; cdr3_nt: TGTGCCAGCAGCGAATTCATGACTAGCGGGGTAGGAGAGACCCAGTACTTC
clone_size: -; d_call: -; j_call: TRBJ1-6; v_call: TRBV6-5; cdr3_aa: CASSNTYNSPLHF; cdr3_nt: TGTGCCAGCAGCAACACCTATAATTCACCCCTCCACTTT
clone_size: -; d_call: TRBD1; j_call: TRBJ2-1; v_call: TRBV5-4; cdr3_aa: CASSPSGTGIHNEQFF; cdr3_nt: TGTGCCAGCAGCCCATCCGGGACAGGGATCCACAATGAGCAGTTCTTC
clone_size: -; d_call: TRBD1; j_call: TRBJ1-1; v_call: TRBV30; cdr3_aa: CAWYPGQGSTEAFF; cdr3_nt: TGTGCCTGGTACCCCGGACAGGGAAGCACTGAAGCTTTCTTT
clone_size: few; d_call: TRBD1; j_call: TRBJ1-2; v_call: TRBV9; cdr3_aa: CASSVGQDYGYTF; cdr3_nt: TGTGCCAGCAGCGTGGGACAGGACTATGGCTACACCTTC
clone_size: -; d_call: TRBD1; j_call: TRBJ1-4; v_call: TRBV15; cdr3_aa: CATSSPNQGEGVKLFF; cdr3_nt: TGTGCCACCAGCAGCCCAAATCAGGGGGAAGGGGTAAAACTGTTTTTT
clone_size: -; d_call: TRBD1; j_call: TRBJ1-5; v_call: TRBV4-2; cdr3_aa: CASSQGTGGSPQHF; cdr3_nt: TGTGCCAGCAGCCAAGGCACAGGGGGATCGCCCCAGCATTTT
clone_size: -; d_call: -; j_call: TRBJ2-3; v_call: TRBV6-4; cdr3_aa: CASSPHGGKSDTQYF; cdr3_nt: TGTGCCAGCAGCCCCCATGGGGGGAAATCAGATACGCAGTATTTT
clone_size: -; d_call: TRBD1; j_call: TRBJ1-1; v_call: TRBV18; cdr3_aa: CASSPAGQGAEAEAFF; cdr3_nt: TGTGCCAGCTCACCGGCGGGACAGGGGGCAGAGGCTGAAGCTTTCTTT
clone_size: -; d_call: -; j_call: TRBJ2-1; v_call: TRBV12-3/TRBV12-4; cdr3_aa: CASSPQGGLMFF; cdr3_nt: TGTGCCAGCAGTCCCCAGGGGGGACTTATGTTCTTC
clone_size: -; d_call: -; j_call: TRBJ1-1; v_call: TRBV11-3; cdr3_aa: CASSLEARTEAFF; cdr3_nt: TGTGCCAGCAGCTTAGAGGCCAGAACTGAAGCTTTCTTT
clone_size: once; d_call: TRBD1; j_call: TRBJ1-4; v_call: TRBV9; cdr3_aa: CASSARQGQNEKLFF; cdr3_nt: TGTGCCAGCAGCGCCCGACAGGGACAAAATGAAAAACTGTTTTTT
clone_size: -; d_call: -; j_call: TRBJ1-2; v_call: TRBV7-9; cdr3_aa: CASSSSAAYYGYTF; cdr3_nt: TGTGCCAGCAGCTCCTCAGCAGCGTATTATGGCTACACCTTC
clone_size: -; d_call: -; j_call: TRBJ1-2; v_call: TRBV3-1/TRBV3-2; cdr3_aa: CASSQEVGQGKVYGYTF; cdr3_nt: TGTGCCAGCAGCCAAGAGGTGGGGCAGGGGAAGGTCTATGGCTACACCTTC
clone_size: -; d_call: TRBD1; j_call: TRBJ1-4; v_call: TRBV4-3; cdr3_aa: CASSQEGTGVEKLFF; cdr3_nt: TGCGCCAGCAGCCAAGAAGGGACAGGGGTTGAAAAACTGTTTTTT
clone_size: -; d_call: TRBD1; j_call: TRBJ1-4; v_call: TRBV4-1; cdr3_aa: CASSQLRGTVREKLFF; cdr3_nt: TGCGCCAGCAGCCAACTACGGGGGACAGTTCGCGAAAAACTGTTTTTT
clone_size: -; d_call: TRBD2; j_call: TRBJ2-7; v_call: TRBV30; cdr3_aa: CAWEPPPGRGWSYEQYF; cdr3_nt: TGTGCCTGGGAACCCCCTCCCGGGCGGGGGTGGTCCTACGAGCAGTACTTC
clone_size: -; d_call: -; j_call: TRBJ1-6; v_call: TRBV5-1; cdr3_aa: CASSLFGTSGDSPLHF; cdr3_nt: TGCGCCAGCAGCTTGTTCGGCACCTCGGGTGATTCACCCCTCCACTTT